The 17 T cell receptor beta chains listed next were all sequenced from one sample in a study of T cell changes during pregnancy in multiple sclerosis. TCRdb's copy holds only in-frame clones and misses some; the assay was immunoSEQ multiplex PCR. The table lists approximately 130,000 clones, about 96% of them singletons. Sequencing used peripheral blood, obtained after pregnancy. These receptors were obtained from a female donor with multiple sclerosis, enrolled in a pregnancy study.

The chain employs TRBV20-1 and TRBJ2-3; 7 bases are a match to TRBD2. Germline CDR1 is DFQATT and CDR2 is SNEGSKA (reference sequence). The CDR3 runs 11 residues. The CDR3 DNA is TGCTCTCGGACTAGGGCAGATACGCAGTATTTT. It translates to CSRTRADTQYF.

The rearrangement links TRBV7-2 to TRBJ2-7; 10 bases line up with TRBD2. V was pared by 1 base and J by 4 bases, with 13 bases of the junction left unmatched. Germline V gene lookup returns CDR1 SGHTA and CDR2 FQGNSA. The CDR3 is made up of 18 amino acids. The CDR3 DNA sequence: TGTGCCAGCAGCTTAGTCGACTTAGAGACTAGCGGGCTGTACGAGCAGTACTTC. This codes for CASSLVDLETSGLYEQYF.

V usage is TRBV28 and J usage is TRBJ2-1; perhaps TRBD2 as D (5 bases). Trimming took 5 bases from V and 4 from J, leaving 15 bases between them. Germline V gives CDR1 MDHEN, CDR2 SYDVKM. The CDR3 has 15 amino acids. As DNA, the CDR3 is TGTGCCAGCAGTGGGCGGGCAGCGATTTACAATGAGCAGTTCTTC. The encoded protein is CASSGRAAIYNEQFF. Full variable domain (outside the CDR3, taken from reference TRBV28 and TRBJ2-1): DVKVTQSSRYLVKRTGEKVFLECVQDMDHENMFWYRQDPGLGLRLIYFSYDVKMKEKGDIPEGYSVSREKKERFSLILESASTNQTSMYLCASSGRAAIYNEQFFGPGTRLTVL.

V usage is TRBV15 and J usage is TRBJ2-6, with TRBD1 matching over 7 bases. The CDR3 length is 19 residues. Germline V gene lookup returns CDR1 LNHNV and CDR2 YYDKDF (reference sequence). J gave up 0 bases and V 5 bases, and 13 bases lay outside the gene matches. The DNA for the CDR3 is TGTGCCACCAGCGGCGCCGGGACAGCCAACCACTCTGGGGCCAACGTCCTGACTTTC. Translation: CATSGAGTANHSGANVLTF.

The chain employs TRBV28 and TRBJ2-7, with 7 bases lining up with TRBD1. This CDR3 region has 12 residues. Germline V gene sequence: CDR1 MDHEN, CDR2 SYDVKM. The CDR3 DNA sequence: TGTGCAAGCGGACAGGAGTACTACGAGCAGTACTTC. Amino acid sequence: CASGQEYYEQYF.

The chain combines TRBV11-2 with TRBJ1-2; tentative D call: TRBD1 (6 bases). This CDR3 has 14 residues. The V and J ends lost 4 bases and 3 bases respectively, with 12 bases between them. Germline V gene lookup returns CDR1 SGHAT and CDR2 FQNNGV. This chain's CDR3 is CASSSNRVDYGYTF. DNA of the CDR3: TGTGCCAGCAGCTCCAACAGGGTAGACTATGGCTACACCTTC.

The CDR3 loop reads CASSEYLQSNTEAFF. The CDR3 nucleotides are TGTGCCAGCAGTGAATATTTACAATCGAACACTGAAGCTTTCTTT. The gene calls are TRBV25-1 and TRBJ1-1; D is uncertain. V lost 0 bases to trimming and J lost 1 base, with 9 bases between them. The CDR3 is 15 amino acids. Germline CDR1 reads MGHDK; CDR2 reads SYGVNS.

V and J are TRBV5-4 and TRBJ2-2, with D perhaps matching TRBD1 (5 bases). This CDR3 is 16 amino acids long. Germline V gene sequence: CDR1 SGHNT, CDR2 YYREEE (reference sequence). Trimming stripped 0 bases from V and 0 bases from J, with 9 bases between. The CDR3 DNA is TGTGCCAGCAGCTTGGAACAGGCCGCGAACACCGGGGAGCTGTTTTTT. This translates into CASSLEQAANTGELFF.

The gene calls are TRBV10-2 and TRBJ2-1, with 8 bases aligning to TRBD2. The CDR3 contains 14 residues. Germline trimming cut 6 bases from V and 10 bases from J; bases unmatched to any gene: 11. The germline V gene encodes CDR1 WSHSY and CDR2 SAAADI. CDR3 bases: TGCGCCAGCAGGGAGGCGGGGGGCACCTGGGAGCAGTTCTTC. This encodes CASREAGGTWEQFF.

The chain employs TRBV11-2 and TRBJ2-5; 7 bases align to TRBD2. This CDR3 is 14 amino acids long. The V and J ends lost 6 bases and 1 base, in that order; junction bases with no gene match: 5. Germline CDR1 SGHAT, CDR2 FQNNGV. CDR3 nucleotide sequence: TGTGCCAGCAGTTTTCGGACTAGCCAAGAGACCCAGTACTTC. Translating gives CASSFRTSQETQYF.

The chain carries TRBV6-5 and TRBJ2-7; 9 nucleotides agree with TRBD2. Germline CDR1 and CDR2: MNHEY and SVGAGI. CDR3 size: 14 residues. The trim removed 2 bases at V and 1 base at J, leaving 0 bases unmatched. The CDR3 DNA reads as TGTGCCAGCAGTTACAGCGGGGGGTCCTACGAGCAGTACTTC. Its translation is CASSYSGGSYEQYF.

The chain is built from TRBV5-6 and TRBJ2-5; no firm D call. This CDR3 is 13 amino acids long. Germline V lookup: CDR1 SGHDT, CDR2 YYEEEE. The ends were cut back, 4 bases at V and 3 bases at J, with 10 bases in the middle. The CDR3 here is CASSPEHKETQYF. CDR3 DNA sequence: TGTGCCAGCAGCCCCGAACATAAAGAGACCCAGTACTTC.

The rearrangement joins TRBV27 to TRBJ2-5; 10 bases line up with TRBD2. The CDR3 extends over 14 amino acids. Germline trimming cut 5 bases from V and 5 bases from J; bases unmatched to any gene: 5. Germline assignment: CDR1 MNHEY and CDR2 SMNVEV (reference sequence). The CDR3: CASSGLAARETQYF. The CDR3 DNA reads TGTGCCAGCAGTGGACTAGCGGCCAGGGAGACCCAGTACTTC.

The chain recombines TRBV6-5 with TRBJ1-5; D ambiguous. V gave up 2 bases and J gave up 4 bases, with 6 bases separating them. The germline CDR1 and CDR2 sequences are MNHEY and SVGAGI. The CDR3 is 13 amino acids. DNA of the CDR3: TGTGCCAGCAGTTACCTACAGAATCAGCCCCAGCATTTT. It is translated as CASSYLQNQPQHF.

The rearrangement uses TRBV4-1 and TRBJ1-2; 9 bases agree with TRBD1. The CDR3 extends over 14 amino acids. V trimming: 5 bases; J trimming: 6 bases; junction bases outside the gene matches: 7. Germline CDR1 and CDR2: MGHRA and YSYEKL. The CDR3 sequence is CASSTHRGQDGYTF. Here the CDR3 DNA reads TGCGCCAGCAGCACCCACAGGGGGCAGGATGGCTACACCTTC.

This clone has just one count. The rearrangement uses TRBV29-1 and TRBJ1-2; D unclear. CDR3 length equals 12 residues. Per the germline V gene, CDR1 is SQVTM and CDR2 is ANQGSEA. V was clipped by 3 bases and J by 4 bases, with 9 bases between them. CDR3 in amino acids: CSVDGEIYGYTF. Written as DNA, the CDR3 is TGCAGCGTTGATGGGGAGATCTATGGCTACACCTTC.

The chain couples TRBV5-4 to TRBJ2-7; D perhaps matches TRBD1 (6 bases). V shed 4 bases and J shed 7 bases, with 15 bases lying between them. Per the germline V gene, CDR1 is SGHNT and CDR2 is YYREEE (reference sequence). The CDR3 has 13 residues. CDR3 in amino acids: CASSLKQGPEQYF. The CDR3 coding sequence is TGTGCCAGCAGCCTGAAACAGGGTCCTGAGCAGTACTTC.